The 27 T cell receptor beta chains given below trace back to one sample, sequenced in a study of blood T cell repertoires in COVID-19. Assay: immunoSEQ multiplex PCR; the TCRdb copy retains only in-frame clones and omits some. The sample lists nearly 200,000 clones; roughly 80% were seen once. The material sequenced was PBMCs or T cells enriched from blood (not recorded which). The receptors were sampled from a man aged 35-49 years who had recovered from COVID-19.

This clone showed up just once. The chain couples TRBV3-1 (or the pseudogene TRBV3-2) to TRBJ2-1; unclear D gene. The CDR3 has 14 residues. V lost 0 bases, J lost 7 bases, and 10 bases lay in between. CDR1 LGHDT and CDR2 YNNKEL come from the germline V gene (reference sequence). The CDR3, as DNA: TGTGCCAGCAGCCAAGATACGCGAGGTAATGAGCAGTTCTTC. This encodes CASSQDTRGNEQFF.

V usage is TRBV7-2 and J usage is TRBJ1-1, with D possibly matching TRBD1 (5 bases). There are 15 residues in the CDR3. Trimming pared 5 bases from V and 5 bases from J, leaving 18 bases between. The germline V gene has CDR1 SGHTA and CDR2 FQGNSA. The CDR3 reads CASSRGGQGRTEAFF. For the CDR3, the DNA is TGTGCCAGCAGCAGAGGTGGGCAGGGAAGAACTGAAGCTTTCTTT.

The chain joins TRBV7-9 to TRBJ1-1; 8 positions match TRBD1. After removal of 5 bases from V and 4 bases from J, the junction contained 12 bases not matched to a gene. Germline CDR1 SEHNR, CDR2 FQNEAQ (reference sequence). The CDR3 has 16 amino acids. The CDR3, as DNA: TGTGCCAGCAGCCCATTACCCACAGGGGGAAGCACTGAAGCTTTCTTT. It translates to CASSPLPTGGSTEAFF.

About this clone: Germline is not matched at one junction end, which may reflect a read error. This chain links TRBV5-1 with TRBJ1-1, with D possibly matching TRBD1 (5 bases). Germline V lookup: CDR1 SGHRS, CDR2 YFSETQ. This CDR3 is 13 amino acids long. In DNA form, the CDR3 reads TGCGCCAGCAGCTTGGCCCCGGGGGTCCGGCGTAACTTT. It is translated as CASSLAPGVRRNF.

Here the CDR3 reads CASSLASTGTGELFF. The CDR3 DNA sequence: TGTGCCAGCAGCCTAGCGAGTACGGGCACCGGGGAGCTGTTTTTT. The chain employs TRBV28 and TRBJ2-2; tentative D call: TRBD2 (6 bases). CDR1 and CDR2 from the germline V gene are MDHEN and SYDVKM. V gave up 6 bases and J gave up 4 bases, with 15 bases separating them. The CDR3 totals 15 residues.

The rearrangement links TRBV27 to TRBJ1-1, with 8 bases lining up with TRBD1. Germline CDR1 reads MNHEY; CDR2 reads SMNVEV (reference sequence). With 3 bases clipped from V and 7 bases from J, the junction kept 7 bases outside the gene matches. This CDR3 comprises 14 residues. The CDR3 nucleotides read TGTGCCAGCAGTTTCGACAGGGGAGGAGGTGAAGCTTTCTTT. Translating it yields CASSFDRGGGEAFF.

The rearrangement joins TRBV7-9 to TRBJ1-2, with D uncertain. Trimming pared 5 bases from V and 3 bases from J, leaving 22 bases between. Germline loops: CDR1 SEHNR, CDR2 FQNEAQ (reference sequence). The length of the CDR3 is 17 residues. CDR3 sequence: CASSPKGRGLNYYGYTF. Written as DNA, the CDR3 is TGTGCCAGCAGCCCAAAGGGTAGAGGACTGAACTACTATGGCTACACCTTC.

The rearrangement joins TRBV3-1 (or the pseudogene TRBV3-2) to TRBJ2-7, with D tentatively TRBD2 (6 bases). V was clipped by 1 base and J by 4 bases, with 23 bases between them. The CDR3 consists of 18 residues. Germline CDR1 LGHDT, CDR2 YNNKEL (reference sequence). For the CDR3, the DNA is TGTGCCAGCAGCCAAGGTCTGGTAGGTCGGGGGAGTAGGTACGAGCAGTACTTC. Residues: CASSQGLVGRGSRYEQYF.

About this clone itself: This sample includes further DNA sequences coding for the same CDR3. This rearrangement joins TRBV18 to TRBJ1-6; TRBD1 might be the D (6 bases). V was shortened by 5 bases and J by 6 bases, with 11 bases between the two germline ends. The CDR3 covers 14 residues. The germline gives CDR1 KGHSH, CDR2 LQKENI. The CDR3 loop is CASSSGVGNSPLHF. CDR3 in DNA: TGTGCCAGCTCATCAGGGGTTGGTAATTCACCCCTCCACTTT.

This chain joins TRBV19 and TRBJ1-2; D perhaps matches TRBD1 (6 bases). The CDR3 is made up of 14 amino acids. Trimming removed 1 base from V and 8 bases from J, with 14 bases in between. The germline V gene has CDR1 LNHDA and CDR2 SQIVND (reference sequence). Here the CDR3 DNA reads TGTGCCAGTAGTATAGTGCCGGACAGTCGGGGCTACACCTTC. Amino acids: CASSIVPDSRGYTF. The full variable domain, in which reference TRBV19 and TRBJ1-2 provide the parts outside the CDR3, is DGGITQSPKYLFRKEGQNVTLSCEQNLNHDAMYWYRQDPGQGLRLIYYSQIVNDFQKGDIAEGYSVSREKKESFPLTVTSAQKNPTAFYLCASSIVPDSRGYTFGSGTRLTVV.

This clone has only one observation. The CDR3 loop reads CATSGFATGRSTDTQYF. The CDR3 DNA sequence: TGTGCCACCAGCGGATTTGCGACAGGGCGTAGCACAGATACGCAGTATTTT. The rearrangement uses TRBV15 and TRBJ2-3, with 7 positions matching TRBD1. CDR1 is LNHNV, CDR2 YYDKDF, per germline (reference sequence). The junction had 11 bases not matched to a gene; V was cut back by 5 bases and J by 0 bases. CDR3 length: 17 amino acids.

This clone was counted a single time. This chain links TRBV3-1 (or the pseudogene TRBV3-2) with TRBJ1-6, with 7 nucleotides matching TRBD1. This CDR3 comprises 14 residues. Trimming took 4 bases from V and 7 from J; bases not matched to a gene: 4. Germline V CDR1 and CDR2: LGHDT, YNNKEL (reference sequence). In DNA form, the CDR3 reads TGTGCCAGCAGCCGTCGACAGGGCAATTCACCCCTCCACTTT. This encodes CASSRRQGNSPLHF.

CDR3 DNA: TGTGCCTGGAGTATAAGGGGCGCAGCTCTCACTGAAGCTTTCTTT. The encoded protein is CAWSIRGAALTEAFF. V and J are TRBV30 and TRBJ1-1, with D possibly matching TRBD1 (5 bases). This CDR3 region has 15 residues. The V and J ends lost 2 bases and 4 bases respectively, with 17 bases between them. Germline lookup yields CDR1 GTSNPN and CDR2 SVGIG (reference sequence). The variable domain in full, with the rest retrieved from reference TRBV30 and TRBJ1-1, is SQTIHQWPATLVQPVGSPLSLECTVEGTSNPNLYWYRQAAGRGLQLLFYSVGIGQISSEVPQNLSASRPQDRQFILSSKKLLLSDSGFYLCAWSIRGAALTEAFFGQGTRLTVV.

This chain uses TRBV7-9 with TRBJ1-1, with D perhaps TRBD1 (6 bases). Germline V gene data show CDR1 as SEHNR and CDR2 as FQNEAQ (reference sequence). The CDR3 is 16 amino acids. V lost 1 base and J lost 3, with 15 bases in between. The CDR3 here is CASSLDLGGRYTEAFF. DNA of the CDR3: TGTGCCAGCAGCTTAGATTTGGGGGGGCGATACACTGAAGCTTTCTTT. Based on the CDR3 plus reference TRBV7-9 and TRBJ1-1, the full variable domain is DTGVSQNPRHKITKRGQNVTFRCDPISEHNRLYWYRQTLGQGPEFLTYFQNEAQLEKSRLLSDRFSAERPKGSFSTLEIQRTEQGDSAMYLCASSLDLGGRYTEAFFGQGTRLTVV.

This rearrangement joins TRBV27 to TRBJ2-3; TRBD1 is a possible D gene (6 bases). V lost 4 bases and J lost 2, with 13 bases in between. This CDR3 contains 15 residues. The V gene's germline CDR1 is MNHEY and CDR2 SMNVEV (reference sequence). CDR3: CASSSHREITDTQYF. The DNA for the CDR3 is TGTGCCAGCAGTTCTCACAGGGAAATCACAGATACGCAGTATTTT.

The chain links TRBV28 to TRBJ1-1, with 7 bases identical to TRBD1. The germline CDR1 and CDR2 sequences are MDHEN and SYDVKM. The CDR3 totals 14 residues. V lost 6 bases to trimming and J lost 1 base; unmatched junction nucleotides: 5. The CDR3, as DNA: TGTGCCAGCAGCCCGGGACAGCCGAACACTGAAGCTTTCTTT. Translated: CASSPGQPNTEAFF.

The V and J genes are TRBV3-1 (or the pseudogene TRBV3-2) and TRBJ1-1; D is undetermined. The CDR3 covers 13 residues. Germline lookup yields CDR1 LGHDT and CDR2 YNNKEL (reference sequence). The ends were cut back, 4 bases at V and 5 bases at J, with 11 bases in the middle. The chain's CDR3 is CASSLTPRTEAFF. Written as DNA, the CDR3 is TGTGCCAGCAGCCTAACCCCGCGGACTGAAGCTTTCTTT.

CDR3 in DNA: TGTGCCAGCAGTTACTTCGACACCGAGCAGTACTTC. Protein product: CASSYFDTEQYF. V gene TRBV6-6 combines with J gene TRBJ2-7, with D unresolved. The length of the CDR3 is 12 residues. The germline V gene encodes CDR1 MNHNY and CDR2 SVGAGI (reference sequence). Trimming shortened V by 1 base and J by 6 bases, and 7 bases separated the two germline ends.

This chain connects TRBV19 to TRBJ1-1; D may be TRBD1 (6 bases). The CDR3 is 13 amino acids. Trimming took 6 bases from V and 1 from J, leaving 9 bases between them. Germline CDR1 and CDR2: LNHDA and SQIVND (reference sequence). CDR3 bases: TGTGCCAGTAGACCGACAGGGAACACTGAAGCTTTCTTT. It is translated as CASRPTGNTEAFF. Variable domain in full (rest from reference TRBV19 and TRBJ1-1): DGGITQSPKYLFRKEGQNVTLSCEQNLNHDAMYWYRQDPGQGLRLIYYSQIVNDFQKGDIAEGYSVSREKKESFPLTVTSAQKNPTAFYLCASRPTGNTEAFFGQGTRLTVV.

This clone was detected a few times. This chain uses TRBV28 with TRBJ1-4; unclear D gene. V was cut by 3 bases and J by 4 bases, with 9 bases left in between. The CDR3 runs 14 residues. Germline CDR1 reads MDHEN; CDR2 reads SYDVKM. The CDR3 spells CASSLNAGNEKLFF. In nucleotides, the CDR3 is TGTGCCAGCAGTTTGAATGCGGGTAATGAAAAACTGTTTTTT.

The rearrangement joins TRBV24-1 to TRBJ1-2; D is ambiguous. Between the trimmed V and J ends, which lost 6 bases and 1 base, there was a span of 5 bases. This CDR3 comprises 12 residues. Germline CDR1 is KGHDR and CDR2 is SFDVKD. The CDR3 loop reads CATSTVNYGYTF. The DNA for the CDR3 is TGTGCCACCAGTACAGTTAACTATGGCTACACCTTC.

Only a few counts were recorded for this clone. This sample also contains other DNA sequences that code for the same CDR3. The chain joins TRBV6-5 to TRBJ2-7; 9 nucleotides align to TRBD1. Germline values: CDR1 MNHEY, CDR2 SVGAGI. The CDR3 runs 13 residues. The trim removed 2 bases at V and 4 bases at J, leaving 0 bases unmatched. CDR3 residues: CASSYDRGYEQYF. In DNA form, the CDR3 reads TGTGCCAGCAGTTACGACAGGGGGTACGAGCAGTACTTC.

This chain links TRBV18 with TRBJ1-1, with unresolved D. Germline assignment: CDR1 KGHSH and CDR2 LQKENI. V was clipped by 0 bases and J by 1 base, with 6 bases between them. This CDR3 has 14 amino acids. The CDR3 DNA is TGTGCCAGCTCACCACCCCGTAGGAACACTGAAGCTTTCTTT. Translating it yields CASSPPRRNTEAFF.

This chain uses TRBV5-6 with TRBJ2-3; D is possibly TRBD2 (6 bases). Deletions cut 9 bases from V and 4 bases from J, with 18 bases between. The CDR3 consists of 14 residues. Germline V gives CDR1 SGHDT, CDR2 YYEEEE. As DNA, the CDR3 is TGTGCCACCTCTCCCAGCAGGGAGGCAGATACGCAGTATTTT. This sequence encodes CATSPSREADTQYF.

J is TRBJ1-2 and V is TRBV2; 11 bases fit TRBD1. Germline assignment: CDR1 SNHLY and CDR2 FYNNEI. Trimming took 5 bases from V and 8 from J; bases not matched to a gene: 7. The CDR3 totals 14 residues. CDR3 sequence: CASSPRTGGGGYTF. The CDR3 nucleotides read TGTGCCAGCAGTCCTAGGACAGGGGGCGGCGGCTACACCTTC.

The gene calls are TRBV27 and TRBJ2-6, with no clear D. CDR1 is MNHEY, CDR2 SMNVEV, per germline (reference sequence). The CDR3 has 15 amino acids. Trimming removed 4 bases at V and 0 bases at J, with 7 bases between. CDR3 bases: TGTGCCAGCAGTTCACTGAGCTCTGGGGCCAACGTCCTGACTTTC. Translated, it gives CASSSLSSGANVLTF.

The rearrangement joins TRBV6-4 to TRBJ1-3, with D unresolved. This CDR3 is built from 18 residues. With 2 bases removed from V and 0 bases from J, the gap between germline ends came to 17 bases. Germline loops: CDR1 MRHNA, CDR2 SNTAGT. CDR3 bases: TGTGCCAGCAGTGACGGGTGTGCAGGCTCGTTCTCTGGAAACACCATATATTTT. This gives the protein CASSDGCAGSFSGNTIYF.